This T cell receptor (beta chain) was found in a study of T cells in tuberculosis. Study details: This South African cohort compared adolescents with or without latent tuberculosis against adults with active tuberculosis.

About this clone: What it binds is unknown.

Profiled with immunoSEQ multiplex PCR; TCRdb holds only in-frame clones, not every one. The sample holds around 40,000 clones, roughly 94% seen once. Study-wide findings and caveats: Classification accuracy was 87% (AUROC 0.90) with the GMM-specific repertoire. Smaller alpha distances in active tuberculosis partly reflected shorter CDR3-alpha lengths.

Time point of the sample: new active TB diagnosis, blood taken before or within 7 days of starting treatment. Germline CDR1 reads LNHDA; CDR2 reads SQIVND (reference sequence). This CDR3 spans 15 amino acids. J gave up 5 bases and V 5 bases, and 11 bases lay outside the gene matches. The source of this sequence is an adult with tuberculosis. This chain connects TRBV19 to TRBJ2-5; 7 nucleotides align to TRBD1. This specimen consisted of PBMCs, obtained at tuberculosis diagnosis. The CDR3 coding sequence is TGTGCCAGTAGTTTCACAGGGGCGACGTGGGAGACCCAGTACTTC. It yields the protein CASSFTGATWETQYF. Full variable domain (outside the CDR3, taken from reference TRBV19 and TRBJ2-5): DGGITQSPKYLFRKEGQNVTLSCEQNLNHDAMYWYRQDPGQGLRLIYYSQIVNDFQKGDIAEGYSVSREKKESFPLTVTSAQKNPTAFYLCASSFTGATWETQYFGPGTRLLVL.